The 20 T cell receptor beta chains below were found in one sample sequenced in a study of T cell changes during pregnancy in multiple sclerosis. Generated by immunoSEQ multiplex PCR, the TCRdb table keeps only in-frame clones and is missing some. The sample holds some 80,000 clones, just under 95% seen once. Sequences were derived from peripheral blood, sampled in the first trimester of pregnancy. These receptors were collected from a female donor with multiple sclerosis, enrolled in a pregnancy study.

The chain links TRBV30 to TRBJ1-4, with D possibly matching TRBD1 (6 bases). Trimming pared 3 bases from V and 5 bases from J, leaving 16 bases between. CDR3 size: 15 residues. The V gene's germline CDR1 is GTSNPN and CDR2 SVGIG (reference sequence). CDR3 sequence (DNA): TGTGCCTGGAGCGAAGGGATTAGGGGGAATGAAAAACTGTTTTTT. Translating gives CAWSEGIRGNEKLFF. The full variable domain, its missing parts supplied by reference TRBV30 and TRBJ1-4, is SQTIHQWPATLVQPVGSPLSLECTVEGTSNPNLYWYRQAAGRGLQLLFYSVGIGQISSEVPQNLSASRPQDRQFILSSKKLLLSDSGFYLCAWSEGIRGNEKLFFGSGTQLSVL.

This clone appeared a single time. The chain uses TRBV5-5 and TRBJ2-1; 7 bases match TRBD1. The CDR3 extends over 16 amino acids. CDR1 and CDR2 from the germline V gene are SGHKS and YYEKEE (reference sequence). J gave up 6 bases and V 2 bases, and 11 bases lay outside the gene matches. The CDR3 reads CASSFHLRGLINEQFF. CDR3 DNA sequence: TGTGCCAGCAGCTTCCATCTTAGGGGGCTTATCAATGAGCAGTTCTTC.

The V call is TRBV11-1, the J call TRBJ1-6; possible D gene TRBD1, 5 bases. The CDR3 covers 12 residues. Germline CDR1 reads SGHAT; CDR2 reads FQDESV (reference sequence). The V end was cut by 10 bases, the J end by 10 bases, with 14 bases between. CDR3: CATQGKDSPLHF. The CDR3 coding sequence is TGTGCCACCCAGGGAAAGGACTCACCCCTCCACTTT.

The CDR3 region is CASSQDLGGSTGELFF. The CDR3 DNA is TGCGCCAGCAGCCAAGATCTCGGGGGATCCACCGGGGAGCTGTTTTTT. The chain has TRBV4-3 and TRBJ2-2, with TRBD2 as a possible D gene (6 bases). Germline V gene sequence: CDR1 LGHNA, CDR2 YSLEER. V was pared by 0 bases and J by 4 bases, with 12 bases between. The length of the CDR3 is 16 residues.

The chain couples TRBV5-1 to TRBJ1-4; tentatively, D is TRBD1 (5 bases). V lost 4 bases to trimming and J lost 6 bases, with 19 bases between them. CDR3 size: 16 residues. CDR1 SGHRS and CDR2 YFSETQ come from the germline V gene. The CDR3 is CASSQRSGPSDEKLFF. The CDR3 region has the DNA TGCGCCAGCAGCCAAAGGTCAGGGCCTTCGGATGAAAAACTGTTTTTT.

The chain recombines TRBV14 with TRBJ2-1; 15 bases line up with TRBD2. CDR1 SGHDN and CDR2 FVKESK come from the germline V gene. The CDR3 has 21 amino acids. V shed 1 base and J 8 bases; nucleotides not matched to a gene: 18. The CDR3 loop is CASSQVVGLAGGTSNLDEQFF. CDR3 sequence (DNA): TGTGCCAGCAGCCAAGTTGTGGGACTAGCGGGGGGTACCTCGAACCTGGATGAGCAGTTCTTC.

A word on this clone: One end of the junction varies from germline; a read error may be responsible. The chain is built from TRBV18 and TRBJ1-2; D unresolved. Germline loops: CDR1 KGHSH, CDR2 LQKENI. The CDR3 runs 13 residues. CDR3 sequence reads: CASSPPGVGREIF. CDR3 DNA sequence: TGTGCCAGCTCACCACCTGGGGTAGGGCGGGAGATCTTC.

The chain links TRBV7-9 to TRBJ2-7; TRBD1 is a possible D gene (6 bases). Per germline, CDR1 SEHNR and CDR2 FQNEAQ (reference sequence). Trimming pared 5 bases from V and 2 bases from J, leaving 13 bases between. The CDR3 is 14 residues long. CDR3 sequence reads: CASSNRDKTYEQYF. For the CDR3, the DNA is TGTGCCAGCAGCAACCGGGACAAAACCTACGAGCAGTACTTC.

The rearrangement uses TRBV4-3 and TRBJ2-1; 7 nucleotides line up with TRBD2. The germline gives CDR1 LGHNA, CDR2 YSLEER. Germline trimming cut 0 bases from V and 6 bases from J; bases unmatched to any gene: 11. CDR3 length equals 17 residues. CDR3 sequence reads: CASSQDDTSTGGNEQFF. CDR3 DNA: TGCGCCAGCAGCCAAGATGACACTTCTACGGGGGGCAATGAGCAGTTCTTC.

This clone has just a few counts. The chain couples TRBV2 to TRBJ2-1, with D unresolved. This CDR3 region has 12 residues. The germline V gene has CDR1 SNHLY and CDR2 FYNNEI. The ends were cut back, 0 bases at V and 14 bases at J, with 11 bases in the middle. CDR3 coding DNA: TGTGCCAGCAGTGAAGCGCTTCCTCACAAGTTCTTC. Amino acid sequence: CASSEALPHKFF.

The CDR3 DNA reads as TGTGCCAGCAGAGAGAGCGGGAGGAGAGATACGCAGTATTTT. It yields the protein CASRESGRRDTQYF. The chain employs TRBV6-5 and TRBJ2-3; 9 bases align to TRBD2. Trimming took 6 bases from V and 5 from J; bases not matched to a gene: 6. CDR3 length equals 14 residues. CDR1 and CDR2 from the germline V gene are MNHEY and SVGAGI.

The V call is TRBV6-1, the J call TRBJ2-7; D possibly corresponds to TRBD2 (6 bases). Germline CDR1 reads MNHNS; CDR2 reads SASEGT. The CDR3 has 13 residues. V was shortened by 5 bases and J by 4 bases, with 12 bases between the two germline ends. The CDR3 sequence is CASSNGGGYEQYF. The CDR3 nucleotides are TGTGCCAGCAGTAACGGGGGTGGATACGAGCAGTACTTC.

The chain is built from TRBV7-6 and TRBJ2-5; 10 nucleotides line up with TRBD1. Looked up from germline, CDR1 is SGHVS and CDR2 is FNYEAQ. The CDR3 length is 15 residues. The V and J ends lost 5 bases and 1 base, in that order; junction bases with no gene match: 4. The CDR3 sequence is CASSEGQGFQETQYF. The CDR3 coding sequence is TGTGCCAGCAGCGAGGGACAGGGGTTCCAAGAGACCCAGTACTTC.

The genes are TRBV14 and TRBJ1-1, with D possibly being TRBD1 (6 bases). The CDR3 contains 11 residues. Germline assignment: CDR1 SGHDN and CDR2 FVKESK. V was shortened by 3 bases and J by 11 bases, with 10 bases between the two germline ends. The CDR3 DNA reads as TGTGCCAGCAGCCAGGGGGCTATGGCTTTCTTT. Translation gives CASSQGAMAFF.

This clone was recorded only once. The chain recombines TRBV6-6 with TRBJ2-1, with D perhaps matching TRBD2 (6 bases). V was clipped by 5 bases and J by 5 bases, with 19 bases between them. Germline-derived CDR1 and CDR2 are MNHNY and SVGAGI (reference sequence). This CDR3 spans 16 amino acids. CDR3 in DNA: TGTGCCAGCAGTCCCCCCGGGACTCTTATTAACAATGAGCAGTTCTTC. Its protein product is CASSPPGTLINNEQFF.

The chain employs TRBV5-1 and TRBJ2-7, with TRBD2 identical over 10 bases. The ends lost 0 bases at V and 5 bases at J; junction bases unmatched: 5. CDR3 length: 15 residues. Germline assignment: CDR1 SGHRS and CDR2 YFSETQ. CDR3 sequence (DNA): TGCGCCAGCAGCTTGGGGAGCGGGAGGGCCGACGAGCAGTACTTC. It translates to CASSLGSGRADEQYF.

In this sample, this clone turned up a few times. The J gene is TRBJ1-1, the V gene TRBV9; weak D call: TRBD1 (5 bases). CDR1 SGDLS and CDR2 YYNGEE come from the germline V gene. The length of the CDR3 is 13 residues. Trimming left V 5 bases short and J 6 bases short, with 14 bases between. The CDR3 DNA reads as TGTGCCAGCAGGTCGGCAGGGACTTCTGAAGCTTTCTTT. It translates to CASRSAGTSEAFF.

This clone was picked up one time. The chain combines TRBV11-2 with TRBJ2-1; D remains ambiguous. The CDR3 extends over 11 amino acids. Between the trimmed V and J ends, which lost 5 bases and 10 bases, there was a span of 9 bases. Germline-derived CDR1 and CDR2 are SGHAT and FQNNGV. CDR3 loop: CASSPRLEQFF. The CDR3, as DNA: TGTGCCAGCAGCCCCCGGTTGGAGCAGTTCTTC. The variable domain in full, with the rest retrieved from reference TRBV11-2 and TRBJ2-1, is EAGVAQSPRYKIIEKRQSVAFWCNPISGHATLYWYQQILGQGPKLLIQFQNNGVVDDSQLPKDRFSAERLKGVDSTLKIQPAKLEDSAVYLCASSPRLEQFFGPGTRLTVL.

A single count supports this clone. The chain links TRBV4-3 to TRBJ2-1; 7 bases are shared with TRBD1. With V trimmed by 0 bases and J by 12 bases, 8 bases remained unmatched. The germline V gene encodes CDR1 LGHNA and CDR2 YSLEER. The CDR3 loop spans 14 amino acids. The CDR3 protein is CASSQDPGGVGQFF. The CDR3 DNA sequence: TGCGCCAGCAGCCAAGACCCAGGGGGAGTTGGGCAGTTCTTC.

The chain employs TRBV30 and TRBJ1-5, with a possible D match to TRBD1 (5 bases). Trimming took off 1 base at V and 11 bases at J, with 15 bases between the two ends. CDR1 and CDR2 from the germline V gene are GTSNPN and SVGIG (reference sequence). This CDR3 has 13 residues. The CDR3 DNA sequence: TGTGCCTGGAGTGGGGGACTGGTCTCGGCCCAGCATTTT. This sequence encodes CAWSGGLVSAQHF.